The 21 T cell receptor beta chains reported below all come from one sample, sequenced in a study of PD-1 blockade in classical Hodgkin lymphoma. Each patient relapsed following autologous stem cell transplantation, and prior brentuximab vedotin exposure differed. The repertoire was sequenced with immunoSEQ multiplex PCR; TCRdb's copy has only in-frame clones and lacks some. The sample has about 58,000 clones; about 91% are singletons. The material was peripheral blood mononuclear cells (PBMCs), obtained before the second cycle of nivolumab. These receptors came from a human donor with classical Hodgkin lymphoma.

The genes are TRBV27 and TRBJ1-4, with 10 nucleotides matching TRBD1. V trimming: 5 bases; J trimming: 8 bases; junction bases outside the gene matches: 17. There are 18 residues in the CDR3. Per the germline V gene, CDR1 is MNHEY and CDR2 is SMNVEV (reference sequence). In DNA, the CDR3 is TGTGCCAGCAGTCCGCTCAGGGGACAGGGGAGGTTGCAAGAAAAACTGTTTTTT. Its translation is CASSPLRGQGRLQEKLFF. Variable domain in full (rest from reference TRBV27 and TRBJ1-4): EAQVTQNPRYLITVTGKKLTVTCSQNMNHEYMSWYRQDPGLGLRQIYYSMNVEVTDKGDVPEGYKVSRKEKRNFPLILESPSPNQTSLYFCASSPLRGQGRLQEKLFFGSGTQLSVL.

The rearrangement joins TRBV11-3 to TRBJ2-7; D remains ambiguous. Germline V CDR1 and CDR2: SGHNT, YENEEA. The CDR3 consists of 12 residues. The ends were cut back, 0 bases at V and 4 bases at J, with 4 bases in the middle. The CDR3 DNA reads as TGTGCCAGCAGCTTAGAGACGTACGAGCAGTACTTC. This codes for CASSLETYEQYF.

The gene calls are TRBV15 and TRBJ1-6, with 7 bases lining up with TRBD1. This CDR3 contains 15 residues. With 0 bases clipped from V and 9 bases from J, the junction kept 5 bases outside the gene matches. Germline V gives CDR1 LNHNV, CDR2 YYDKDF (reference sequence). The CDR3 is CATSREGGWSSPLHF. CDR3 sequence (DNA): TGTGCCACCAGCAGAGAAGGGGGCTGGAGTTCACCCCTCCACTTT.

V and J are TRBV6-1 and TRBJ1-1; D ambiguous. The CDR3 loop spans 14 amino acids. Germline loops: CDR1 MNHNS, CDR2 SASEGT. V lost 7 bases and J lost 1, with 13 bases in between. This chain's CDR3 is CASNPQVTNTEAFF. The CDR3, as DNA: TGTGCCAGCAACCCCCAGGTAACGAACACTGAAGCTTTCTTT.

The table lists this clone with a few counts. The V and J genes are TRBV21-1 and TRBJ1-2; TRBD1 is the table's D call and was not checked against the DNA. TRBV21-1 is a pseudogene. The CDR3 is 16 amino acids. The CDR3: CASSRRLLDSIYGYTF. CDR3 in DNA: TGTGCCAGCAGCAGGCGGCTCTTGGACAGCATATATGGCTACACCTTC.

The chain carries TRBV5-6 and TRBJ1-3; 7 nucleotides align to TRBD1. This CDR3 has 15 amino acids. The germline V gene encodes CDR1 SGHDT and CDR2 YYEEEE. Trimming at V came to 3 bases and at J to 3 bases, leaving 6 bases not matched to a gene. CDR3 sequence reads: CASSSPGGGGNTIYF. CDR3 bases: TGTGCCAGCAGCTCGCCAGGGGGTGGTGGAAACACCATATATTTT.

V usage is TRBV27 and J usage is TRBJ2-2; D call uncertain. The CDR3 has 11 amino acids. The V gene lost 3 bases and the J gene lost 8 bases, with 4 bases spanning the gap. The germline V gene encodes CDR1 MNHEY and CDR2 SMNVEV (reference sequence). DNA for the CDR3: TGTGCCAGCAGTTTTGGGGGGGAGCTGTTTTTT. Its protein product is CASSFGGELFF.

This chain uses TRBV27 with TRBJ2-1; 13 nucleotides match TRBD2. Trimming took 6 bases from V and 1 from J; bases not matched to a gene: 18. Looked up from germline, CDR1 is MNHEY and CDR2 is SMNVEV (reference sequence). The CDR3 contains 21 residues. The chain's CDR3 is CASRISATSGGLTFSYNEQFF. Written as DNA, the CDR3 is TGTGCCAGCAGAATTTCTGCGACTAGCGGGGGGCTTACCTTTTCCTACAATGAGCAGTTCTTC.

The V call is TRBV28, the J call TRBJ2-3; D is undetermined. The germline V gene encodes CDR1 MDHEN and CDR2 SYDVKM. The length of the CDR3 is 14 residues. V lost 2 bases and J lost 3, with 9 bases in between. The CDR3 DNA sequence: TGTGCCAGCAGTTTAGGGGTAAGGACAGATACGCAGTATTTT. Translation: CASSLGVRTDTQYF.

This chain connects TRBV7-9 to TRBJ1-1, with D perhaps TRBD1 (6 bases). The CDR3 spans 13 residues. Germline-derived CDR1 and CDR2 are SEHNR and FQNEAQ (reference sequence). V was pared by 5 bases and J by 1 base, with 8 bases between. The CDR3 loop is CASSPTGNTEAFF. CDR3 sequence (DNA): TGTGCCAGCAGCCCGACAGGGAACACTGAAGCTTTCTTT.

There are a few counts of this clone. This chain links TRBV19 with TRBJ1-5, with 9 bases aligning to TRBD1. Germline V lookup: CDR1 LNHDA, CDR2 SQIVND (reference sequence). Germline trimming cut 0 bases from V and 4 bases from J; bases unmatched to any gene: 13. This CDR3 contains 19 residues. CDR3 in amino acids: CASSIDPPGTGIANQPQHF. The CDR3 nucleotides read TGTGCCAGTAGTATAGATCCCCCCGGGACAGGGATAGCAAATCAGCCCCAGCATTTT.

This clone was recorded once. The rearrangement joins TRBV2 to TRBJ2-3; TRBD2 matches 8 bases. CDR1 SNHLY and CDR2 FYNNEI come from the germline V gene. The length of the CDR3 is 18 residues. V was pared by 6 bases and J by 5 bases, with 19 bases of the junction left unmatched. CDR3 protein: CASSPGLISGSEGDTQYF. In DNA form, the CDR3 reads TGTGCCAGCAGCCCCGGCCTTATCAGCGGGAGTGAGGGAGATACGCAGTATTTT. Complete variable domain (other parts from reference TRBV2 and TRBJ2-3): EPEVTQTPSHQVTQMGQEVILRCVPISNHLYFYWYRQILGQKVEFLVSFYNNEISEKSEIFDDQFSVERPDGSNFTLKIRSTKLEDSAMYFCASSPGLISGSEGDTQYFGPGTRLTVL.

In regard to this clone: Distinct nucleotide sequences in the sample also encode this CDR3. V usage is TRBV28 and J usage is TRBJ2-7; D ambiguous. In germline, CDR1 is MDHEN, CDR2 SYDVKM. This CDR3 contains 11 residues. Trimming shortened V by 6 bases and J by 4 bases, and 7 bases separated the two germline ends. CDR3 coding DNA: TGTGCCAGCAGCGAAGGTTACGAGCAGTACTTC. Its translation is CASSEGYEQYF.

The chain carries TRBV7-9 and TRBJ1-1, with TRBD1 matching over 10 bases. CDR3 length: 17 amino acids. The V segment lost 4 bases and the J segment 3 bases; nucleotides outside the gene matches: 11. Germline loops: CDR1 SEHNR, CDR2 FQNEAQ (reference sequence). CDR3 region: CASSYQPGGTGDTEAFF. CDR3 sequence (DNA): TGTGCCAGCAGCTACCAGCCGGGAGGGACAGGGGACACTGAAGCTTTCTTT.

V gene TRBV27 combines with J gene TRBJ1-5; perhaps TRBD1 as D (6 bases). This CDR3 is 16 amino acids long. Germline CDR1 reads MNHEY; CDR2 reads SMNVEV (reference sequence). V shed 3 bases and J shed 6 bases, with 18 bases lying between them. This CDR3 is CASSFRGGWESQPQHF. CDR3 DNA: TGTGCCAGCAGTTTCAGGGGAGGGTGGGAGAGTCAGCCCCAGCATTTT.

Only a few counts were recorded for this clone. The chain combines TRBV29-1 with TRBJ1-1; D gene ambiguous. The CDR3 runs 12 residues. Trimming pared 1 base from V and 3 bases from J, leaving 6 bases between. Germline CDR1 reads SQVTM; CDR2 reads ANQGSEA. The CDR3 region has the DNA TGCAGCGTTGAAGGCATCTACACTGAAGCTTTCTTT. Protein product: CSVEGIYTEAFF.

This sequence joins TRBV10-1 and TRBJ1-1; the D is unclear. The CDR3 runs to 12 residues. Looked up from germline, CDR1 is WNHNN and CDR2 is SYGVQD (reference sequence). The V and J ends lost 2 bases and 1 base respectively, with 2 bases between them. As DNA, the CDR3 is TGCGCCAGCAGTGAGCAGAACACTGAAGCTTTCTTT. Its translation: CASSEQNTEAFF.

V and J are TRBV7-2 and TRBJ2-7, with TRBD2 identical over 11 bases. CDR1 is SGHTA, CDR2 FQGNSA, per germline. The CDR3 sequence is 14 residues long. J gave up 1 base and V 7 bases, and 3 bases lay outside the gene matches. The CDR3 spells CASTGTSGSYEQYF. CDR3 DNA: TGTGCCAGCACCGGGACTAGCGGTTCCTACGAGCAGTACTTC. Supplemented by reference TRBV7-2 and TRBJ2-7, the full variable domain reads GAGVSQSPSNKVTEKGKDVELRCDPISGHTALYWYRQSLGQGLEFLIYFQGNSAPDKSGLPSDRFSAERTGGSVSTLTIQRTQQEDSAVYLCASTGTSGSYEQYFGPGTRLTVT.

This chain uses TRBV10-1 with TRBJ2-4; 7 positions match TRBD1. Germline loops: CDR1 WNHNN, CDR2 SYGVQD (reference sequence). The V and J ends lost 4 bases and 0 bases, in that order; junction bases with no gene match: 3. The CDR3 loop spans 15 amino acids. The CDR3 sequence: CASSGTGEAKNIQYF. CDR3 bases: TGCGCCAGCAGTGGGACAGGTGAAGCCAAAAACATTCAGTACTTC.

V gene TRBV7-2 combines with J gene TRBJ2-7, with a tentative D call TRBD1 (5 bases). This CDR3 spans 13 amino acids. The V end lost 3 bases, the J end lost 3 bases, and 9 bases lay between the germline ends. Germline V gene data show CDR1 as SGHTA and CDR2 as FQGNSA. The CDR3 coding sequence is TGTGCCAGCAGCTTGGGGCTACTCTACGAGCAGTACTTC. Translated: CASSLGLLYEQYF.

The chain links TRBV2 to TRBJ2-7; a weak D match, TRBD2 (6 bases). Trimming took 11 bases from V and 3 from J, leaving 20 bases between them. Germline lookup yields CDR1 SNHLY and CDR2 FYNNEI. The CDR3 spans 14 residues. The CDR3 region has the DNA TGTGCCTCCCGCGGGGAAAGTTTTCTCTACGAGCAGTACTTC. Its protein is CASRGESFLYEQYF.